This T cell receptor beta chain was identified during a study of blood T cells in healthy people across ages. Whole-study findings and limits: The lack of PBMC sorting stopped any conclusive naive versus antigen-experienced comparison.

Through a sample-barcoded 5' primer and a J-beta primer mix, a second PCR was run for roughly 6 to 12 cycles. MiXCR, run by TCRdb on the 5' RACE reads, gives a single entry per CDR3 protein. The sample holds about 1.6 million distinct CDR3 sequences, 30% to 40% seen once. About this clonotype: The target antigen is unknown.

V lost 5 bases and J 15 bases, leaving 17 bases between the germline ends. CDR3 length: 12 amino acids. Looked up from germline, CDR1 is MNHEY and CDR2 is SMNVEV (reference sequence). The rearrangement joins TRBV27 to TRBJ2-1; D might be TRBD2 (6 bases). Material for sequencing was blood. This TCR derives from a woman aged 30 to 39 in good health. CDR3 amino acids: CASSLGGVSTFF. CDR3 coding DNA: TGTGCCAGCAGTCTCGGCGGGGTCAGCACGTTCTTC.